The 28 T cell receptor beta chains reported below all come from one sample, sequenced in a study of beta chain features in type 1 diabetes. The entirety of the isolated RNA underwent reverse transcription, so expressed TCRB transcripts were sequenced. The protocol was immunoSEQ multiplex PCR, while the TCRdb copy is restricted to in-frame clones and leaves out a portion. The sample consists of about 360,000 clones, over 9.5% of them appearing once. The sequenced sample consisted of naive CD4+ T cells from blood. The receptors were gathered from a man between 18 and 29 years old in good health.

This clone appeared a few times. The chain carries TRBV28 and TRBJ2-1, with 13 bases aligning to TRBD2. Germline loops: CDR1 MDHEN, CDR2 SYDVKM. The CDR3 loop spans 17 amino acids. V shed 6 bases and J 8 bases; nucleotides not matched to a gene: 13. In nucleotides, the CDR3 is TGTGCCAGCAGCCAGACCCGCACTAGCGGGGGGGCCCATGAGCAGTTCTTC. Protein: CASSQTRTSGGAHEQFF.

The chain links TRBV29-1 to TRBJ2-3, with 10 bases aligning to TRBD2. Trimming took 4 bases from V and 1 from J; bases not matched to a gene: 5. Germline V gene sequence: CDR1 SQVTM, CDR2 ANQGSEA. The CDR3 is 15 residues long. CDR3 DNA: TGCAGCGTTGGTACTAGCGGGACTGGCACAGATACGCAGTATTTT. Its protein is CSVGTSGTGTDTQYF.

In nucleotides, the CDR3 is TGTGCCAGCAGCGTAGAGGGACATAATAATTCACCCCTCCACTTT. As protein: CASSVEGHNNSPLHF. The V gene is TRBV9, the J gene TRBJ1-6; weak D call: TRBD1 (6 bases). With 0 bases removed from V and 5 bases from J, the gap between germline ends came to 9 bases. CDR1 and CDR2 (germline): SGDLS, YYNGEE. CDR3 length equals 15 residues.

This sequence joins TRBV27 and TRBJ2-7; 11 bases match TRBD2. CDR1 is MNHEY, CDR2 SMNVEV, per germline (reference sequence). V was clipped by 3 bases and J by 0 bases; unmatched bases: 7. The CDR3 loop spans 17 amino acids. Here the CDR3 reads CASSFRGTSGYSYEQYF. CDR3 DNA: TGTGCCAGCAGTTTCAGAGGGACTAGCGGATACTCCTACGAGCAGTACTTC.

In its sample, this clone was seen a few times. The chain uses TRBV7-9 and TRBJ2-7, with 7 bases matching TRBD2. V was clipped by 4 bases and J by 6 bases; unmatched bases: 15. Looked up from germline, CDR1 is SEHNR and CDR2 is FQNEAQ (reference sequence). The CDR3 totals 16 residues. The CDR3 DNA sequence: TGTGCCAGCAGCTCGGGACTAATAACCTCAGGGCGCGAGCAGTACTTC. Its translation: CASSSGLITSGREQYF.

This rearrangement joins TRBV7-8 to TRBJ1-2, with a tentative D call TRBD1 (6 bases). V was clipped by 6 bases and J by 8 bases, with 13 bases between them. The length of the CDR3 is 12 residues. Looked up from germline, CDR1 is SGHVS and CDR2 is FQNEAQ. The CDR3 loop is CASSSTGYGYTF. DNA of the CDR3: TGTGCCAGCAGTTCTACAGGGTACGGCTACACCTTC. The entire variable domain, with the rest obtained from reference TRBV7-8 and TRBJ1-2, is as follows: GAGVSQSPRYKVAKRGQDVALRCDPISGHVSLFWYQQALGQGPEFLTYFQNEAQLDKSGLPSDRFFAERPEGSVSTLKIQRTQQEDSAVYLCASSSTGYGYTFGSGTRLTVV.

This clone appeared a single time. The chain couples TRBV19 to TRBJ2-1, with a weak D call TRBD2 (5 bases). The CDR3 extends over 14 amino acids. Between the trimmed V and J ends, which lost 4 bases and 6 bases, there was a span of 13 bases. The V gene's germline CDR1 is LNHDA and CDR2 SQIVND (reference sequence). CDR3 nucleotides: TGTGCCAGTAGTAGTACGGGGAACGGCAATGAGCAGTTCTTC. This gives the protein CASSSTGNGNEQFF.

In this sample, this clone turned up a few times. This chain connects TRBV30 to TRBJ1-1; D perhaps matches TRBD1 (5 bases). Trimming stripped 4 bases from V and 8 bases from J, with 14 bases between. Germline V lookup: CDR1 GTSNPN, CDR2 SVGIG (reference sequence). This CDR3 spans 12 amino acids. The CDR3 here is CAWTKGAGEAFF. For the CDR3, the DNA is TGTGCCTGGACAAAAGGGGCGGGAGAAGCTTTCTTT.

This clone appeared a few times. The rearrangement uses TRBV30 and TRBJ2-7; TRBD2 is a possible D gene (6 bases). The germline V and J ends were trimmed by 2 bases and 6 bases, with 17 bases remaining between them. CDR1 and CDR2 from the germline V gene are GTSNPN and SVGIG (reference sequence). This CDR3 is built from 14 residues. The CDR3 loop reads CAWSLGGGFVEQYF. The CDR3 region has the DNA TGTGCCTGGAGTCTGGGGGGTGGCTTTGTCGAGCAGTACTTC.

V and J are TRBV7-2 and TRBJ2-7; 10 bases are a match to TRBD1. Germline CDR1 is SGHTA and CDR2 is FQGNSA. The CDR3 covers 15 residues. Losses at the gene ends were 3 bases for V and 4 bases for J; bases not matched to a gene: 6. CDR3 bases: TGTGCCAGCAGCTTGGCCGGGACAGGGGTATACGAGCAGTACTTC. This codes for CASSLAGTGVYEQYF.

This chain joins TRBV28 and TRBJ2-7; 8 bases line up with TRBD2. CDR1 is MDHEN, CDR2 SYDVKM, per germline. V trimming: 7 bases; J trimming: 3 bases; junction bases outside the gene matches: 11. The CDR3 has 15 residues. The CDR3 is CASNGGGGRIYEQYF. The CDR3 DNA is TGTGCCAGCAACGGAGGCGGGGGGCGCATCTACGAGCAGTACTTC.

This clone was recorded a few times. The chain joins TRBV10-3 to TRBJ2-7; D gene uncertain. The CDR3 contains 11 residues. V gave up 8 bases and J gave up 6 bases, with 11 bases separating them. CDR1 is ENHRY and CDR2 is SYGVKD in the germline V gene. The CDR3 region is CAIARSGEQYF. CDR3 coding DNA: TGTGCCATCGCGAGATCTGGCGAGCAGTACTTC.

The V call is TRBV29-1, the J call TRBJ1-4, with D perhaps matching TRBD1 (5 bases). CDR3 size: 14 residues. CDR1 is SQVTM and CDR2 is ANQGSEA in the germline V gene. V dropped 2 bases and J dropped 8 bases, with 15 bases sitting between them. CDR3 region: CSVESARAGEKLFF. The CDR3, as DNA: TGCAGCGTTGAATCGGCCAGGGCGGGAGAAAAACTGTTTTTT.

The chain employs TRBV7-9 and TRBJ2-3, with D tentatively TRBD2 (6 bases). This CDR3 spans 15 amino acids. The V end lost 5 bases, the J end lost 0 bases, and 12 bases lay between the germline ends. CDR1 and CDR2 (germline): SEHNR, FQNEAQ (reference sequence). In nucleotides, the CDR3 is TGTGCCAGCAGCCGACTAGGGGTGAGCACAGATACGCAGTATTTT. This codes for CASSRLGVSTDTQYF.

The sample holds a few counts of this clone. The chain couples TRBV5-4 to TRBJ2-3, with D possibly matching TRBD1 (6 bases). V lost 0 bases and J lost 2, with 13 bases in between. This CDR3 is 16 amino acids long. Germline V CDR1 and CDR2: SGHNT, YYREEE (reference sequence). The CDR3 bases are TGTGCCAGCAGCTTGGACAGGGACCCCTCCACAGATACGCAGTATTTT. The encoded protein is CASSLDRDPSTDTQYF.

This clone was detected only a few times. This chain joins TRBV7-3 and TRBJ1-3; D may be TRBD1 (5 bases). Per germline, CDR1 SGHTA and CDR2 FQGTGA. The CDR3 is made up of 14 amino acids. V lost 3 bases and J lost 2, with 8 bases in between. The CDR3 reads CASSLGGAGNTIYF. The CDR3 region has the DNA TGTGCCAGCAGCTTGGGGGGGGCTGGAAACACCATATATTTT.

Regarding this clone: The sample holds other DNA sequences that translate to the same CDR3. The rearrangement uses TRBV4-2 and TRBJ2-3; possible D gene TRBD2, 6 bases. V lost 0 bases and J lost 2, with 9 bases in between. The germline V gene encodes CDR1 LGHNA and CDR2 YNFKEQ. The length of the CDR3 is 15 residues. CDR3 amino acids: CASSQDPGVTDTQYF. The CDR3 DNA is TGTGCCAGCAGCCAAGATCCGGGGGTCACAGATACGCAGTATTTT.

The rearrangement uses TRBV4-3 and TRBJ1-1, with D perhaps matching TRBD1 (5 bases). CDR1 is LGHNA and CDR2 is YSLEER in the germline V gene. CDR3 size: 16 residues. Deletions cut 3 bases from V and 1 base from J, with 15 bases between. The CDR3 protein is CASSHSRGYRNTEAFF. CDR3 in DNA: TGCGCCAGCAGCCATTCAAGGGGCTATAGGAACACTGAAGCTTTCTTT.

The chain has TRBV18 and TRBJ1-5; unclear D gene. The CDR3 is 15 residues long. The germline CDR1 and CDR2 sequences are KGHSH and LQKENI. Trimming removed 1 base from V and 7 bases from J, with 14 bases in between. The chain's CDR3 is CASSPRTEVGQPQHF. The CDR3 nucleotides are TGTGCCAGCTCACCACGAACAGAAGTAGGACAGCCCCAGCATTTT.

This clone was counted a few times. The chain combines TRBV5-8 with TRBJ2-1; 7 bases match TRBD1. Looked up from germline, CDR1 is SGHTS and CDR2 is YDEGEE. Trimming took 2 bases from V and 8 from J; bases not matched to a gene: 4. The CDR3 length is 13 residues. The chain's CDR3 is CASSFDRVDEQFF. For the CDR3, the DNA is TGTGCCAGCAGCTTCGACAGGGTGGATGAGCAGTTCTTC.

This clone was recorded a few times. The J gene is TRBJ2-3, the V gene TRBV6-5, with D possibly matching TRBD2 (5 bases). This CDR3 spans 16 amino acids. Germline CDR1 reads MNHEY; CDR2 reads SVGAGI. V was pared by 0 bases and J by 2 bases, with 12 bases between. CDR3 bases: TGTGCCAGCAGTTACTCGATCGTCGGGGACACAGATACGCAGTATTTT. Translated: CASSYSIVGDTDTQYF.

The CDR3 protein is CASSKAQGKEDSPLHF. The DNA for the CDR3 is TGTGCCAGCAGCAAAGCTCAGGGAAAGGAAGATTCACCCCTCCACTTT. The chain couples TRBV21-1 to TRBJ1-6; the table calls TRBD1, which could not be checked here. TRBV21-1 is deemed a pseudogene. There are 16 residues in the CDR3.

The genes are TRBV28 and TRBJ2-1; D perhaps matches TRBD2 (5 bases). The CDR3 contains 16 residues. Germline lookup yields CDR1 MDHEN and CDR2 SYDVKM. V lost 3 bases, J lost 8 bases, and 20 bases lay in between. CDR3 amino acids: CASSFTSSSPRDEQFF. The CDR3 bases are TGTGCCAGCAGTTTTACTAGTTCTTCCCCCCGGGATGAGCAGTTCTTC.

The chain recombines TRBV28 with TRBJ2-7, with D perhaps matching TRBD1 (6 bases). CDR3 length: 14 residues. Germline assignment: CDR1 MDHEN and CDR2 SYDVKM. The V end lost 7 bases, the J end lost 3 bases, and 16 bases lay between the germline ends. The CDR3 protein is CASTRVGGFYEQYF. In nucleotides, the CDR3 is TGTGCCAGCACGAGAGTTGGGGGCTTCTACGAGCAGTACTTC.

CDR3 sequence (DNA): TGTGCCAGCAGCTCGAGGGGACTAGCGGGTGAGCAGTTCTTC. Translated, it gives CASSSRGLAGEQFF. The J gene is TRBJ2-1, the V gene TRBV7-2; 12 bases are a match to TRBD2. The germline V gene encodes CDR1 SGHTA and CDR2 FQGNSA. The ends lost 4 bases at V and 9 bases at J; junction bases unmatched: 4. The CDR3 has 14 residues.

V and J are TRBV2 and TRBJ1-2; TRBD1 agrees at 10 bases. The CDR3 length is 16 residues. Unmatched junction bases numbered 13, after V lost 4 bases and J lost 8 bases. CDR1 and CDR2 (germline): SNHLY, FYNNEI. The CDR3 spells CASSVAYYGTGEGYTF. The CDR3 DNA reads as TGTGCCAGCAGTGTGGCCTACTACGGGACAGGGGAAGGCTACACCTTC.

This clone appeared a few times. This chain connects TRBV30 to TRBJ1-2; D is ambiguous. The germline gives CDR1 GTSNPN, CDR2 SVGIG (reference sequence). The ends were cut back, 3 bases at V and 4 bases at J, with 12 bases in the middle. The CDR3 totals 13 residues. The CDR3 spells CAWRKTLVYGYTF. The DNA of the CDR3 is TGTGCCTGGAGGAAGACTTTGGTCTATGGCTACACCTTC.

The chain recombines TRBV5-1 with TRBJ1-1, with D possibly being TRBD1 (5 bases). Per germline, CDR1 SGHRS and CDR2 YFSETQ. The CDR3 is 16 residues long. Trimming shortened V by 0 bases and J by 3 bases, and 15 bases separated the two germline ends. The DNA for the CDR3 is TGCGCCAGCAGCTTGGTGTTACGGGGGGGGGACACTGAAGCTTTCTTT. It codes for CASSLVLRGGDTEAFF.